Detailed here is one T cell receptor (beta chain). The sample comes from a study of human T cells and chemical hapten exposure. The CDR3 runs 15 residues. The V end lost 1 base, the J end lost 2 bases, and 11 bases lay between the germline ends. From germline, CDR1 is MGHRA and CDR2 YSYEKL. In TCRdb, the RACE reads were re-called with MiXCR into one record per CDR3 protein. The sample holds 300,000 to 400,000 distinct CDR3 sequences, around 6.9% seen once. Time point meaning: patch test 1, 2 weeks after DPC sensitization. Treatment meaning: therapeutic diphenylcyclopropenone sensitization with weekly scalp DPC.

The chain is built from TRBV4-1 and TRBJ1-2; D gene uncertain. Sequenced here: whole blood, sampled in connection with sensitization to the hapten diphenylcyclopropenone (DPC). This receptor was taken from a woman aged 18 to 35 with alopecia areata. Some clones in this sample may be carry-over from other donors' samples. CDR3 in DNA: TGCGCCAGCAGCCAAGCCGGGGTTACCAACTATGGCTACACCTTC. It yields the protein CASSQAGVTNYGYTF.